The clone carrying this TCR beta chain was counted at least ten times. Its matching antigen is unknown. Individual cDNA molecules (in the library) carried attached unique molecular identifiers. TCRdb ran MiXCR on the RACE reads and lists one entry per CDR3 protein. The sample lists fewer than 80,000 distinct CDR3 sequences; around 10% were seen once. This entry belongs to a study of human T cells and chemical hapten exposure. Study in general: Mostly female, the patients presented with alopecia areata, totalis or universalis.

Study-wide results and limits: While controls formed fewer of them, expanded TCRs formed significantly more large CDR3 similarity clusters.

Sample time point: patch test 2, 6 weeks after DPC sensitization. Treatment in this sample: therapeutic diphenylcyclopropenone sensitization with weekly scalp DPC. This TCR was recovered from a woman between 45 and 65 years old with alopecia areata. Some clones in this sample may be carry-over from other donors' samples. The specimen was whole blood, collected in connection with sensitization to the hapten diphenylcyclopropenone (DPC).

The DNA of the CDR3 is TGTGCCAGCAGTGAGGTCAGGGGGCCCACCGGGGAGCTGTTTTTT. It yields the protein CASSEVRGPTGELFF. This sequence joins TRBV2 and TRBJ2-2; TRBD1 matches at 8 bases. The V gene's germline CDR1 is SNHLY and CDR2 FYNNEI. This CDR3 is built from 15 residues. V trimming: 3 bases; J trimming: 4 bases; junction bases outside the gene matches: 4.